This TCR beta chain was sequenced in a study of molecular identifiers for immune sequencing clone quantification. Germline values: CDR1 MGHRA, CDR2 YSYEKL. This CDR3 has 17 amino acids. With 5 bases clipped from V and 5 bases from J, the junction kept 12 bases outside the gene matches. TCRdb reanalysed the PCR reads using MiXCR and keeps one entry per CDR3 protein. The sample lists nearly 650,000 distinct CDR3 sequences; 25% were seen once. The specimen was naive CD8+ T cells from blood, with Jurkat cell RNA spiked in. Subset given: FACS-sorted CD8+CD4-CCR7+CD45RA+ naive T cells. The TCR originated in a human donor in good health. Some libraries in this study had Jurkat cell RNA spiked in. This chain joins TRBV4-1 and TRBJ2-1, with TRBD2 matching 10 bases. For the CDR3, the DNA is TGCGCCAGCAGCGAGGCCGTACTAGCGGGACATGACAATGAGCAGTTCTTC. Protein product: CASSEAVLAGHDNEQFF.